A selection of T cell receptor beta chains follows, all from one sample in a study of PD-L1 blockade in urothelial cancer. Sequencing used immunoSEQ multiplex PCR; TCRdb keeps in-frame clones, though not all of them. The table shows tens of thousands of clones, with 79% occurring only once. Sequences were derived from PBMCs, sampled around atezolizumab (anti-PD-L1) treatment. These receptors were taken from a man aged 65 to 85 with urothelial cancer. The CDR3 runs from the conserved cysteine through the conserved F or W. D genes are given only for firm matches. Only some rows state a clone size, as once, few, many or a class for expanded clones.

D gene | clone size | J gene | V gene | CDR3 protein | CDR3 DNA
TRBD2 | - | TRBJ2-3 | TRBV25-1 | CASSDAGVVTDTQYF | TGTGCCAGCAGTGATGCGGGAGTGGTCACAGATACGCAGTATTTT
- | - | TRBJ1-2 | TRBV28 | CASSTRYEGPTNRGYTF | TGTGCCAGCAGCACCCGTTACGAGGGCCCTACGAATCGGGGCTACACCTTC
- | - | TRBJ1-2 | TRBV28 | CASSFRGSGRQGKGYTF | TGTGCCAGCAGTTTTAGGGGATCAGGCCGCCAGGGGAAAGGCTACACCTTC
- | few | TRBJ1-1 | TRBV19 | CASSIVRDSEAFF | TGTGCCAGTAGTATCGTCAGGGATTCTGAAGCTTTCTTT
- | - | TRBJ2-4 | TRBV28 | CASSLLAGPLILAKNIQYF | TGTGCCAGCAGTTTATTAGCAGGGCCCTTAATCCTAGCCAAAAACATTCAGTACTTC
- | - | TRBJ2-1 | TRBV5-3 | CASSWDSPYYNEQFF | TGTGCCAGCAGCTGGGACTCCCCATACTACAATGAGCAGTTCTTC
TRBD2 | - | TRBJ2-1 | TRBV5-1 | CASSAGTSAYLSYNEQFF | TGCGCCAGCAGCGCCGGGACTAGCGCTTACCTTTCCTACAATGAGCAGTTCTTC
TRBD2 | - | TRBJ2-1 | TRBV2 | CASRAGLAGGRNEQFF | TGTGCCAGCAGGGCGGGACTAGCGGGAGGGCGTAATGAGCAGTTCTTC
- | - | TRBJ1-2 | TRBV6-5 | CASSYSGGGGYTF | TGTGCCAGCAGTTACTCTGGGGGAGGAGGCTACACCTTC
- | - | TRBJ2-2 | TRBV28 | CASSLRRVGTGELFF | TGTGCCAGCAGTTTAAGGAGGGTCGGGACCGGGGAGCTGTTTTTT
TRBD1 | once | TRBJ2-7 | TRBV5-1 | CASVPGTGAYEQYF | TGCGCCAGCGTCCCAGGGACAGGGGCGTACGAGCAGTACTTC
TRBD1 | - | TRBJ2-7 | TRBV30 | CAWRTRQGISYEQYF | TGTGCCTGGAGGACGAGACAGGGGATCTCCTACGAGCAGTACTTC
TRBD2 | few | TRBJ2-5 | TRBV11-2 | CASSLGTRGVQETQYF | TGTGCCAGCAGCTTAGGGACTAGGGGAGTCCAAGAGACCCAGTACTTC
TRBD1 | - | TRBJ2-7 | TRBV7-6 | CASSLLVTGGRYEQYF | TGTGCCAGCAGCTTATTAGTGACAGGGGGGCGGTACGAGCAGTACTTC